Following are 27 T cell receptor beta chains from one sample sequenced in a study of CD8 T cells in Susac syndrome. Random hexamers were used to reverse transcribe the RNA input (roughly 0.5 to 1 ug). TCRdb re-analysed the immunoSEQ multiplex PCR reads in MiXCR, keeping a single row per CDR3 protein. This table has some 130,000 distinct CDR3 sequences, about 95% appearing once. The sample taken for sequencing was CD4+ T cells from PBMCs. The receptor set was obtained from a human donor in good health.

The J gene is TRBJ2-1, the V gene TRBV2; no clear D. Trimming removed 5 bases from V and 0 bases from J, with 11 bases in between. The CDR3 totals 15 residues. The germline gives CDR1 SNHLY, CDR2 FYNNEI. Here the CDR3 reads CASSKGPSSYNEQFF. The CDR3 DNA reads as TGTGCCAGCAGTAAAGGACCGAGCTCCTACAATGAGCAGTTCTTC.

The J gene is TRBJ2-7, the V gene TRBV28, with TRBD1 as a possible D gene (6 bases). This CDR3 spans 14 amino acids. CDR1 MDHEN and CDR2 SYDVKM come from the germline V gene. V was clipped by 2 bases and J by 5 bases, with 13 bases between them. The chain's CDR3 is CASSLQQGKNEQYF. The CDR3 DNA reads TGTGCCAGCAGTTTACAACAGGGAAAAAACGAGCAGTACTTC.

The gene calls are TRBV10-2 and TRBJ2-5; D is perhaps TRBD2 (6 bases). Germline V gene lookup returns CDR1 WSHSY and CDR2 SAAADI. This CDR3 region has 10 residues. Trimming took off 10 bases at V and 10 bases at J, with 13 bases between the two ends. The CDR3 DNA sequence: TGCGCCACCGGGACGCGGGACCAGTACTTC. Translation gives CATGTRDQYF.

CDR3 in DNA: TGTGCCAGCAGCTTAGGCCGAGATACGCAGTATTTT. Translated: CASSLGRDTQYF. The J gene is TRBJ2-3, the V gene TRBV7-9, with D hard to call. Trimming cost V 1 base and J 5 bases, with 4 bases left between them. The germline V gene encodes CDR1 SEHNR and CDR2 FQNEAQ (reference sequence). The CDR3 loop spans 12 amino acids.

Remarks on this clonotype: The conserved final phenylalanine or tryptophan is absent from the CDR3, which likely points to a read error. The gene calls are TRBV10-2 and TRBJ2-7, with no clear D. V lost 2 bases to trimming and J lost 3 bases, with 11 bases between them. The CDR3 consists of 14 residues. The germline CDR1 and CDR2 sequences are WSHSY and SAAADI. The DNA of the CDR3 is TGCGCCAGCAGTGAGACTCAAGATCTCTACGAGCAGTACTTG. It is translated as CASSETQDLYEQYL.

The CDR3 nucleotides are TGCGCCAGCAGCTTAAGCTCAACTAATGAAAAACTGTTTTTT. This encodes CASSLSSTNEKLFF. The chain employs TRBV5-1 and TRBJ1-4; D unclear. CDR1 is SGHRS, CDR2 YFSETQ, per germline. This CDR3 contains 14 residues. Trimming removed 2 bases at V and 0 bases at J, with 5 bases between.

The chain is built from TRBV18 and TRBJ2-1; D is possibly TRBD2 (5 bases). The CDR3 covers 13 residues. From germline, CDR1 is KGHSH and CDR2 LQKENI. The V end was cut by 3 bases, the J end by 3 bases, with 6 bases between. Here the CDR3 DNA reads TGTGCCAGCTCACCTCGGGACTACAATGAGCAGTTCTTC. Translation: CASSPRDYNEQFF.

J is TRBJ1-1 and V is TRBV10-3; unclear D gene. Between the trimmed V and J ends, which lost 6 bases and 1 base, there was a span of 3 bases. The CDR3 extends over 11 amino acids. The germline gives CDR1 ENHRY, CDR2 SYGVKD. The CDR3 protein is CAIRENTEAFF. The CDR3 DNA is TGTGCCATCAGGGAGAACACTGAAGCTTTCTTT.

The CDR3 DNA follows: TGCGCCAGCAGCTTACCCGGGATCACCTACGAGCAGTACTTC. The encoded protein is CASSLPGITYEQYF. The V gene is TRBV5-1, the J gene TRBJ2-7; tentatively, D is TRBD2 (5 bases). Per germline, CDR1 SGHRS and CDR2 YFSETQ. The CDR3 covers 14 residues. Trimming left V 2 bases short and J 2 bases short, with 11 bases between.

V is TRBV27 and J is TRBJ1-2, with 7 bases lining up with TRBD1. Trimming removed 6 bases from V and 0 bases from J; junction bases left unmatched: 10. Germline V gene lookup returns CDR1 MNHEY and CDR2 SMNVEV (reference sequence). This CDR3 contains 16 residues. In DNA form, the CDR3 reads TGTGCCAGCAGCCCTCGTCCCGGGACAGCTAACTATGGCTACACCTTC. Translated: CASSPRPGTANYGYTF.

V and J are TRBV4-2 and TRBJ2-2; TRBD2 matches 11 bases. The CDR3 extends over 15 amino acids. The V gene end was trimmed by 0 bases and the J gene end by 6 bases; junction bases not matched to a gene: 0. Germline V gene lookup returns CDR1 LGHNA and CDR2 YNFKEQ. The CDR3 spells CASSQELAGAGELFF. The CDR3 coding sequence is TGTGCCAGCAGCCAAGAACTAGCGGGAGCCGGGGAGCTGTTTTTT.

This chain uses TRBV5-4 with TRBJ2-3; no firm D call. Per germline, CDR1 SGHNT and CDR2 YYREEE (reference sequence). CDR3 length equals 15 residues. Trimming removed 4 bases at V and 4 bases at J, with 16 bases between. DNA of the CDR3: TGTGCCAGCAGCCGCATGGCCCCTCTTGCAGATACGCAGTATTTT. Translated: CASSRMAPLADTQYF.

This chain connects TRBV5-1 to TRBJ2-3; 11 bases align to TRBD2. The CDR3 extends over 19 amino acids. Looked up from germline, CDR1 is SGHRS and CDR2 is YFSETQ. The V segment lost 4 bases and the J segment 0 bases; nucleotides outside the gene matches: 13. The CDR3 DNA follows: TGCGCCAGCAGCCTGCCGGTGCTAGCGGGAGGCTCCAGCACAGATACGCAGTATTTT. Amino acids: CASSLPVLAGGSSTDTQYF. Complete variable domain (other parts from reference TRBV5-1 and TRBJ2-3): KAGVTQTPRYLIKTRGQQVTLSCSPISGHRSVSWYQQTPGQGLQFLFEYFSETQRNKGNFPGRFSGRQFSNSRSEMNVSTLELGDSALYLCASSLPVLAGGSSTDTQYFGPGTRLTVL.

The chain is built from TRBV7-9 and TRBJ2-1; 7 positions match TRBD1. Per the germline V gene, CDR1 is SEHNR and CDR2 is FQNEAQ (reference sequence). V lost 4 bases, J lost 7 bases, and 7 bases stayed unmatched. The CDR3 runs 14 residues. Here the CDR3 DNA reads TGTGCCAGCAGCTCCAGAGACAGGGTTAATGAGCAGTTCTTC. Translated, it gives CASSSRDRVNEQFF.

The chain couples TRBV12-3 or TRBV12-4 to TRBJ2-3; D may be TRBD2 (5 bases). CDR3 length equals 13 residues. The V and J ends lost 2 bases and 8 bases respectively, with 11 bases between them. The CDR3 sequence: CASSLISGGTQYF. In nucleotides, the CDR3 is TGTGCCAGCAGTTTAATTTCAGGAGGTACGCAGTATTTT.

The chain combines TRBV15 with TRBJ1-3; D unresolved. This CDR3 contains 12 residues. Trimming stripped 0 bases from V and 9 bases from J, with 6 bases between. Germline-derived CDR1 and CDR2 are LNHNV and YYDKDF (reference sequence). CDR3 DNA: TGTGCCACCAGCAGAGACTACGGCACCATATATTTT. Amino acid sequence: CATSRDYGTIYF.

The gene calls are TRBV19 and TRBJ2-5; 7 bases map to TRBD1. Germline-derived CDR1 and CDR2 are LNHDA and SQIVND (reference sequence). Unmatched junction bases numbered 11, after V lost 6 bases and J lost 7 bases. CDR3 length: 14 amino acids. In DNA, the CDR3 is TGTGCCAGTAGGTCACAGGGGCGATCGGGGACCCAGTACTTC. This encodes CASRSQGRSGTQYF.

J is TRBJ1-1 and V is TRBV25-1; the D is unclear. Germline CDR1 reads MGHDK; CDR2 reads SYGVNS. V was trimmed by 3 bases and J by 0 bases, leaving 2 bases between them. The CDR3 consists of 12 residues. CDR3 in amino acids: CASSDMNTEAFF. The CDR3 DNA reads TGTGCCAGCAGTGATATGAACACTGAAGCTTTCTTT.

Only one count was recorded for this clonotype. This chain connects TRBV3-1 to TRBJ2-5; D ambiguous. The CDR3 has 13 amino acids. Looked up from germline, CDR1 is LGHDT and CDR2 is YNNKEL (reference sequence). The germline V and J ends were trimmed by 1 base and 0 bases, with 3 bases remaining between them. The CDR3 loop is CASSQGYQETQYF. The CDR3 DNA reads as TGTGCCAGCAGCCAAGGATACCAAGAGACCCAGTACTTC.

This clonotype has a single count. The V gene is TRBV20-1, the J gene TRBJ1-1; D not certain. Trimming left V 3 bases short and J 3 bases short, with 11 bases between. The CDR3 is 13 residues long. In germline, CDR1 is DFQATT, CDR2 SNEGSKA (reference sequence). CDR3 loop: CSASPGLDTEAFF. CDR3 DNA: TGCAGTGCTAGCCCCGGACTGGACACTGAAGCTTTCTTT.

This CDR3 reads CASSLEGDGQSQHF. The DNA of the CDR3 is TGCGCCAGCAGCTTAGAAGGGGATGGCCAGTCCCAGCATTTT. This chain connects TRBV5-1 to TRBJ1-5, with TRBD1 as a possible D gene (5 bases). This CDR3 has 14 residues. The germline CDR1 and CDR2 sequences are SGHRS and YFSETQ. Deletions cut 2 bases from V and 11 bases from J, with 17 bases between. Filled out from reference TRBV5-1 and TRBJ1-5, the complete variable domain reads KAGVTQTPRYLIKTRGQQVTLSCSPISGHRSVSWYQQTPGQGLQFLFEYFSETQRNKGNFPGRFSGRQFSNSRSEMNVSTLELGDSALYLCASSLEGDGQSQHFGDGTRLSIL.

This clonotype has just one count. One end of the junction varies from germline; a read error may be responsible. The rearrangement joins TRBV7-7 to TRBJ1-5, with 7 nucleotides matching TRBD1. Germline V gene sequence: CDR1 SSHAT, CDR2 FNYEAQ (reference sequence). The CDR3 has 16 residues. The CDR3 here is CASSFAGGTGNQPQHF. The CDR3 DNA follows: TGTGCTAGCAGCTTCGCGGGCGGGACAGGCAATCAGCCCCAGCATTTT.

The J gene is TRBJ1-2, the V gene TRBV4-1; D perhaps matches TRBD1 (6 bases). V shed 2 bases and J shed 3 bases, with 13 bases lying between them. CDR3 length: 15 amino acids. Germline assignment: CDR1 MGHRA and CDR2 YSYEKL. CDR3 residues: CASSQTPGADYGYTF. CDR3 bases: TGCGCCAGCAGCCAAACCCCGGGGGCCGACTATGGCTACACCTTC.

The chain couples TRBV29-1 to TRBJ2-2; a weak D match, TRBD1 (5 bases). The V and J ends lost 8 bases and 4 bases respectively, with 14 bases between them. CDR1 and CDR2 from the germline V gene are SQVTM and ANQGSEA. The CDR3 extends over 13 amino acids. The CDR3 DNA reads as TGCAGCAGCAGACAGAGAACCACCGGGGAGCTGTTTTTT. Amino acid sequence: CSSRQRTTGELFF.

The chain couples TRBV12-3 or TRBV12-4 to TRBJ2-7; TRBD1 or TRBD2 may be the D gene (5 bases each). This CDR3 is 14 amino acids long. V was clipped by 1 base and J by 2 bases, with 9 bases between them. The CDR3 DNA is TGTGCCAGCAGTTTAGGGGACGGAACCTACGAGCAGTACTTC. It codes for CASSLGDGTYEQYF.

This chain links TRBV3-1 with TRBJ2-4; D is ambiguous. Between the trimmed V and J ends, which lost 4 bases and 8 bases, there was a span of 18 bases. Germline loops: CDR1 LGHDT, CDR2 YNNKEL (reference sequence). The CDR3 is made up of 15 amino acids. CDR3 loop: CASSPSSDGADIQYF. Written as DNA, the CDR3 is TGTGCCAGCAGCCCCTCCTCGGACGGTGCGGACATTCAGTACTTC.

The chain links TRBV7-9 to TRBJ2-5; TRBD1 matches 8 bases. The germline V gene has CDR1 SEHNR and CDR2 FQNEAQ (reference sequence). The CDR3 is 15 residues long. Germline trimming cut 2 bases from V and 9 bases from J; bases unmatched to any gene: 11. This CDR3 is CASSLTTGQEWSQYF. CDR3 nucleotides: TGTGCCAGCAGCTTAACTACGGGACAGGAGTGGTCCCAGTACTTC.